A single sample gave rise to the 7 T cell receptor beta chains below, sequenced in a study of blood T cell repertoires in COVID-19. Generated by immunoSEQ multiplex PCR, the TCRdb table keeps only in-frame clones and is missing some. The sample lists approximately 300,000 clones, about 89% occurring once. The sample taken for sequencing was PBMCs or T cells enriched from blood (not recorded which). The receptors shown here come from a man between 60 and 70 years old who had recovered from COVID-19.

The V and J genes are TRBV19 and TRBJ1-4; 11 bases line up with TRBD1. Germline V gives CDR1 LNHDA, CDR2 SQIVND (reference sequence). The CDR3 runs to 16 residues. Trimming at V came to 3 bases and at J to 5 bases, leaving 5 bases not matched to a gene. The CDR3 here is CASSIFGDRGNEKLFF. The CDR3 DNA reads as TGTGCCAGTAGTATCTTCGGGGACAGGGGGAATGAAAAACTGTTTTTT.

The chain carries TRBV29-1 and TRBJ2-1; 13 bases match TRBD2. The CDR3 sequence is 15 residues long. Unmatched junction bases numbered 13, after V lost 7 bases and J lost 10 bases. Germline CDR1 reads SQVTM; CDR2 reads ANQGSEA. This CDR3 reads CSGLAGTSGINEQFF. The CDR3 nucleotides are TGCAGCGGCCTCGCCGGGACTAGCGGGATAAACGAGCAGTTCTTC.

This clone came up once. The V call is TRBV9, the J call TRBJ1-4, with D unclear. The length of the CDR3 is 17 residues. Germline CDR1 and CDR2: SGDLS and YYNGEE. V lost 4 bases and J lost 0, with 16 bases in between. CDR3 sequence: CASSPIGAPATNEKLFF. The CDR3 coding sequence is TGTGCCAGCAGCCCTATTGGAGCCCCCGCAACTAATGAAAAACTGTTTTTT.

V gene TRBV5-4 combines with J gene TRBJ2-3; D is uncertain. The V end lost 0 bases, the J end lost 1 base, and 6 bases lay between the germline ends. This CDR3 is built from 14 residues. Germline lookup yields CDR1 SGHNT and CDR2 YYREEE (reference sequence). CDR3 DNA sequence: TGTGCCAGCAGCTTGGCTAGACGCACAGATACGCAGTATTTT. Encoded protein: CASSLARRTDTQYF.

The chain carries TRBV18 and TRBJ1-1, with D possibly matching TRBD1 (5 bases). The V end was cut by 1 base, the J end by 2 bases, with 20 bases between. Germline CDR1 is KGHSH and CDR2 is LQKENI. The CDR3 covers 18 residues. CDR3 region: CASSPHSLQTALNTEAFF. CDR3 coding DNA: TGTGCCAGCTCACCACATTCGTTGCAGACAGCCCTAAACACTGAAGCTTTCTTT.

J is TRBJ2-4 and V is TRBV6-5, with D uncertain. This CDR3 has 15 amino acids. V gave up 5 bases and J gave up 1 base, with 12 bases separating them. Germline V gene lookup returns CDR1 MNHEY and CDR2 SVGAGI. CDR3 loop: CASSPRAGAKNIQYF. The CDR3 DNA follows: TGTGCCAGCAGTCCTCGAGCCGGGGCCAAAAACATTCAGTACTTC.

The chain recombines TRBV19 with TRBJ2-2; D possibly corresponds to TRBD2 (6 bases). Germline V gene data show CDR1 as LNHDA and CDR2 as SQIVND (reference sequence). Trimming stripped 2 bases from V and 4 bases from J, with 11 bases between. The CDR3 is made up of 15 amino acids. The CDR3 spells CASSINLGGTGELFF. CDR3 coding DNA: TGTGCCAGTAGTATAAACTTGGGGGGCACCGGGGAGCTGTTTTTT.